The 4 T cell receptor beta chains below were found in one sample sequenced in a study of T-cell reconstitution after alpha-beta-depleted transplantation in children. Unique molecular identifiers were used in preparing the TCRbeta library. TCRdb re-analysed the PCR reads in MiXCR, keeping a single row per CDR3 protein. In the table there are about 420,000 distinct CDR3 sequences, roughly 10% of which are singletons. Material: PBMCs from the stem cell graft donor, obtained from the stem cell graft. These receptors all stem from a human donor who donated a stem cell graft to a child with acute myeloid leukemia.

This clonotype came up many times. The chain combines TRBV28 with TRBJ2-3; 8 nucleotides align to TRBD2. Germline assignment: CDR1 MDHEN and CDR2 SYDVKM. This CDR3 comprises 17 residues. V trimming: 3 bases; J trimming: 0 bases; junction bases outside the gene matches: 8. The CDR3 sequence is CASSLSLAGSSTDTQYF. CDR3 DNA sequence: TGTGCCAGCAGTTTGAGCCTAGCGGGCTCTAGCACAGATACGCAGTATTTT.

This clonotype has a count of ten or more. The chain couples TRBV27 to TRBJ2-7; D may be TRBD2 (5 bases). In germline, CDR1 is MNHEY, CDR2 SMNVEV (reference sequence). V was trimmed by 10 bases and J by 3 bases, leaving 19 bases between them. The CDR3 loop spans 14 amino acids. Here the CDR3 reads CATSPSGIGYEQYF. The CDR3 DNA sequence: TGTGCCACCTCGCCGTCGGGGATAGGCTACGAGCAGTACTTC.

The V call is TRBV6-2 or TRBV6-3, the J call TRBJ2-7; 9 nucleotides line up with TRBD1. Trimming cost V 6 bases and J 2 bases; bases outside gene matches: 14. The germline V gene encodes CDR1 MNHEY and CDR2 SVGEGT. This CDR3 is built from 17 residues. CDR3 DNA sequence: TGTGCCAGCAGCCTACAGACGGGACAGGGACCGACCTACGAGCAGTACTTC. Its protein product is CASSLQTGQGPTYEQYF.

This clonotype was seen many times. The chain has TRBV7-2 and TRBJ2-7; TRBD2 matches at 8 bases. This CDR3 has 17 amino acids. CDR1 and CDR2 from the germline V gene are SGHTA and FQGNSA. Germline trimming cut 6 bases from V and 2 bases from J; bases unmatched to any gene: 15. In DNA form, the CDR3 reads TGTGCCAGCAGATTTACAACCTCGGGAGGGTTCCCCTACGAGCAGTACTTC. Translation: CASRFTTSGGFPYEQYF.